Below are 7 T cell receptor beta chains sequenced from a single sample in a study of OX40 agonist ivuxolimab in advanced cancers. TCRdb's table, derived via immunoSEQ multiplex PCR, lists solely in-frame clones and lacks some. The sample consists of 40,000 or so clones, approximately 84% of them appearing once. The specimen was CD4+ or CD8+ T cells sorted from blood, collected in a trial of the OX40 agonist ivuxolimab. The receptors were gathered from an adult with an advanced solid tumor such as melanoma, head and neck, liver or kidney cancer.

V gene TRBV7-3 combines with J gene TRBJ2-1, with D tentatively TRBD2 (6 bases). Germline assignment: CDR1 SGHTA and CDR2 FQGTGA. V lost 0 bases, J lost 8 bases, and 11 bases lay in between. This CDR3 region has 14 residues. The CDR3 region is CASSLTGPSDEQFF. CDR3 nucleotide sequence: TGTGCCAGCAGCTTAACTGGGCCTAGCGATGAGCAGTTCTTC.

The chain combines TRBV9 with TRBJ2-7; no definite D call. The germline V gene encodes CDR1 SGDLS and CDR2 YYNGEE. Trimming took 0 bases from V and 4 from J, leaving 14 bases between them. The CDR3 has 15 amino acids. The CDR3 loop is CASSVADTGRYEQYF. The CDR3 DNA reads as TGTGCCAGCAGCGTAGCAGACACCGGCCGGTACGAGCAGTACTTC.

This chain connects TRBV5-1 to TRBJ2-1, with D perhaps matching TRBD1 (6 bases). In germline, CDR1 is SGHRS, CDR2 YFSETQ. This CDR3 region has 14 residues. Between the trimmed V and J ends, which lost 6 bases and 3 bases, there was a span of 13 bases. This chain's CDR3 is CASKRTADYNEQFF. As DNA, the CDR3 is TGCGCCAGCAAACGGACAGCTGACTACAATGAGCAGTTCTTC.

This clone has only a few counts. The chain combines TRBV11-2 with TRBJ2-2; TRBD1 aligns across 11 bases. The V gene end was trimmed by 4 bases and the J gene end by 4 bases; junction bases not matched to a gene: 2. Germline lookup yields CDR1 SGHAT and CDR2 FQNNGV. The CDR3 length is 15 residues. In DNA, the CDR3 is TGTGCCAGCAGCTCCGGGACAGGGGGCACCGGGGAGCTGTTTTTT. Residues: CASSSGTGGTGELFF.

This rearrangement joins TRBV6-6 to TRBJ1-5; 8 bases map to TRBD1. This CDR3 has 14 amino acids. The germline V gene has CDR1 MNHNY and CDR2 SVGAGI (reference sequence). The ends lost 4 bases at V and 4 bases at J; junction bases unmatched: 3. CDR3 sequence: CASSSGQGNQPQHF. The CDR3 nucleotides read TGTGCCAGCAGTTCAGGACAGGGTAATCAGCCCCAGCATTTT.

The V call is TRBV6-6, the J call TRBJ1-5; no reliable D call. CDR1 MNHNY and CDR2 SVGAGI come from the germline V gene (reference sequence). V gave up 5 bases and J gave up 4 bases, with 12 bases separating them. This CDR3 is 14 amino acids long. The CDR3: CASSRTPQNQPQHF. The CDR3 region has the DNA TGTGCCAGCAGTCGGACTCCTCAAAATCAGCCCCAGCATTTT.

V usage is TRBV9 and J usage is TRBJ1-3, with D unresolved. Between the trimmed V and J ends, which lost 0 bases and 0 bases, there was a span of 13 bases. The CDR3 spans 17 residues. The germline gives CDR1 SGDLS, CDR2 YYNGEE. The CDR3: CASSVAPQVLSGNTIYF. As DNA, the CDR3 is TGTGCCAGCAGCGTAGCGCCTCAGGTCCTCTCTGGAAACACCATATATTTT.